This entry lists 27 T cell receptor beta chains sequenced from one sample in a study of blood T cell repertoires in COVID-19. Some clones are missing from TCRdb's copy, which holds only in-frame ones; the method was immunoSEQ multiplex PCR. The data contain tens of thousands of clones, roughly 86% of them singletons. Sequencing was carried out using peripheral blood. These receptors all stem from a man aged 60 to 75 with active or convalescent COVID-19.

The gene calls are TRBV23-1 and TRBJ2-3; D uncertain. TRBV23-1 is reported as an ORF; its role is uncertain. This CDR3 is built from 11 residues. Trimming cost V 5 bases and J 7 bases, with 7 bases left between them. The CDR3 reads CASSFSNTQYF. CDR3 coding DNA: TGCGCCAGCAGTTTTAGTAATACGCAGTATTTT.

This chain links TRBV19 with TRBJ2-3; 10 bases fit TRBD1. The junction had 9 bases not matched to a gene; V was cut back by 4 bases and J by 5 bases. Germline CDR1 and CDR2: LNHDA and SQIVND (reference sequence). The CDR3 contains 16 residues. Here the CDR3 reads CASSRSRQGAEDTQYF. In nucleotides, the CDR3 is TGTGCCAGTAGTAGATCCCGACAGGGGGCGGAAGATACGCAGTATTTT.

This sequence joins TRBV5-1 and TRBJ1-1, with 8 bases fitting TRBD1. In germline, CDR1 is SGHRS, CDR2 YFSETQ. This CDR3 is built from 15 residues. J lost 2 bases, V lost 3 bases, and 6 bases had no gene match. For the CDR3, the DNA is TGCGCCAGCAGCTCCTCAGGGGGCTTTAACACTGAAGCTTTCTTT. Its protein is CASSSSGGFNTEAFF. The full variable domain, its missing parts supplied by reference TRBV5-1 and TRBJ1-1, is KAGVTQTPRYLIKTRGQQVTLSCSPISGHRSVSWYQQTPGQGLQFLFEYFSETQRNKGNFPGRFSGRQFSNSRSEMNVSTLELGDSALYLCASSSSGGFNTEAFFGQGTRLTVV.

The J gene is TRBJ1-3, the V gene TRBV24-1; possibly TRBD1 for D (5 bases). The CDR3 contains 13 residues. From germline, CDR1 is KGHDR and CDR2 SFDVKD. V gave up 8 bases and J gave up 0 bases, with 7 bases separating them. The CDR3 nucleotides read TGTGCCACCACCGACAGCTCTGGAAACACCATATATTTT. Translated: CATTDSSGNTIYF.

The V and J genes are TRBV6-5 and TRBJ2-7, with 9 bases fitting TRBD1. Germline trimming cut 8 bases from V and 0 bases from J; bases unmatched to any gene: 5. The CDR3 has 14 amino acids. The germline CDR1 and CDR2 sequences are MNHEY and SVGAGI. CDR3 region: CASLGQGLSYEQYF. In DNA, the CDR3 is TGTGCCAGCTTAGGACAGGGGCTCTCCTACGAGCAGTACTTC.

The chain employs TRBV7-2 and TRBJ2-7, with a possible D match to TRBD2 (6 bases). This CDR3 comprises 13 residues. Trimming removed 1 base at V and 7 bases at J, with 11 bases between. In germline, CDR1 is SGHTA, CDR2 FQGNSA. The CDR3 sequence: CASSLVGGGEQYF. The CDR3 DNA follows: TGTGCCAGCAGCTTAGTCGGGGGTGGGGAGCAGTACTTC.

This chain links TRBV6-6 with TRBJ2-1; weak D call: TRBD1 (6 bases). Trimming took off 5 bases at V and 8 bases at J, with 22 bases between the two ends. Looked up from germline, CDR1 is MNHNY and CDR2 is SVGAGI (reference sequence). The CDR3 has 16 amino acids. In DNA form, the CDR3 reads TGTGCCAGCAGTCCTCCCCGGGACAACCCGAGGGATGAGCAGTTCTTC. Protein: CASSPPRDNPRDEQFF.

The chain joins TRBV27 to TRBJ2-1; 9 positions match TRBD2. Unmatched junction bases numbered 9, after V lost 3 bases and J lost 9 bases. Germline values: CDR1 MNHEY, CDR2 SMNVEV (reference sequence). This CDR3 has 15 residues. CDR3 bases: TGTGCCAGCAGTTTTCGCCTAGCGGGGTATGTTGAGCAGTTCTTC. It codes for CASSFRLAGYVEQFF.

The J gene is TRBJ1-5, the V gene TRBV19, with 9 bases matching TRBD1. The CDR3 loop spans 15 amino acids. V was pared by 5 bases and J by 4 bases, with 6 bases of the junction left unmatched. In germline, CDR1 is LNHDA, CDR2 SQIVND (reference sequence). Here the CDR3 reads CASSSTGGPNQPQHF. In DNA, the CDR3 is TGTGCCAGTAGTTCGACAGGGGGACCTAATCAGCCCCAGCATTTT.

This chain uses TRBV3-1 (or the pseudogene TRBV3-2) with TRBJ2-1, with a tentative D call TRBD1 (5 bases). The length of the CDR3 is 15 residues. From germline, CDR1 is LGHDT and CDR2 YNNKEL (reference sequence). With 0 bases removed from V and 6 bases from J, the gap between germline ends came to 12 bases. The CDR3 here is CASSQDFGQINEQFF. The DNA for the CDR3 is TGTGCCAGCAGCCAAGATTTCGGACAAATCAATGAGCAGTTCTTC.

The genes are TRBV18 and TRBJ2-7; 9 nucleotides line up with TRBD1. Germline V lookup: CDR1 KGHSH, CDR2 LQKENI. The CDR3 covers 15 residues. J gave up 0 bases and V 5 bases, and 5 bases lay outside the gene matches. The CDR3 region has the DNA TGTGCCAGCTCAACGGACAGGGGCATCTCCTACGAGCAGTACTTC. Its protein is CASSTDRGISYEQYF.

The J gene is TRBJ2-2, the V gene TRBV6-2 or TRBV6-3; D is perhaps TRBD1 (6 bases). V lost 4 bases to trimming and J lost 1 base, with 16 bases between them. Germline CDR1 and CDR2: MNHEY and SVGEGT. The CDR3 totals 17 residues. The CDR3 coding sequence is TGTGCCAGCAGTTCAAGACACAGGGACCTGAACACCGGGGAGCTGTTTTTT. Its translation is CASSSRHRDLNTGELFF.

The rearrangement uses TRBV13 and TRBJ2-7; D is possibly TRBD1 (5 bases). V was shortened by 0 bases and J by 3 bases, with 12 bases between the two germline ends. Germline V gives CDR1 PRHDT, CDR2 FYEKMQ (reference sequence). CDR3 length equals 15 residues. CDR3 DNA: TGTGCCAGCAGCTTAGGTGGAAAGGGGAACTACGAGCAGTACTTC. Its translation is CASSLGGKGNYEQYF.

Written as DNA, the CDR3 is TGTGCCAGCAGCCGGGGGACAGCCTATGGCTACACCTTC. Residues: CASSRGTAYGYTF. This chain uses TRBV9 with TRBJ1-2; TRBD1 agrees at 7 bases. This CDR3 spans 13 amino acids. Trimming at V came to 4 bases and at J to 4 bases, leaving 4 bases not matched to a gene. In germline, CDR1 is SGDLS, CDR2 YYNGEE.

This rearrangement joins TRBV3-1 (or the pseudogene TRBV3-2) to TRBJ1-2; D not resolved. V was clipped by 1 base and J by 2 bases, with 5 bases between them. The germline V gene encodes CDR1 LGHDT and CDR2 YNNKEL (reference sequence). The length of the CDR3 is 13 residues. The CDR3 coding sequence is TGTGCCAGCAGCCAAGCGGGGAACTATGGCTACACCTTC. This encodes CASSQAGNYGYTF.

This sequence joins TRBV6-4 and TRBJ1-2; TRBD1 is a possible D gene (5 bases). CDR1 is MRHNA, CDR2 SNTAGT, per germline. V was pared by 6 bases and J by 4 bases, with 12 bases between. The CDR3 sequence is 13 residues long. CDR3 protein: CASREGLGYGYTF. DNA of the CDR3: TGTGCCAGCAGGGAGGGACTTGGCTATGGCTACACCTTC.

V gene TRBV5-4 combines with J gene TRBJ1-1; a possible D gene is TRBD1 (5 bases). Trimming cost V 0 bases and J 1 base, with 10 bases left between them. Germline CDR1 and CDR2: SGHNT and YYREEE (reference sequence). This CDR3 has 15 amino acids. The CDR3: CASSLVGTGNTEAFF. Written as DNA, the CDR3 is TGTGCCAGCAGCTTGGTCGGGACTGGGAACACTGAAGCTTTCTTT.

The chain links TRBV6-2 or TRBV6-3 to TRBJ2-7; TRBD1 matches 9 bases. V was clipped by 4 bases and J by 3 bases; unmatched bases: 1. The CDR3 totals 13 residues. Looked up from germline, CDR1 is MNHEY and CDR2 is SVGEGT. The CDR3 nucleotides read TGTGCCAGCAGTTCGGACAGGGGCTACGAGCAGTACTTC. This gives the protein CASSSDRGYEQYF.

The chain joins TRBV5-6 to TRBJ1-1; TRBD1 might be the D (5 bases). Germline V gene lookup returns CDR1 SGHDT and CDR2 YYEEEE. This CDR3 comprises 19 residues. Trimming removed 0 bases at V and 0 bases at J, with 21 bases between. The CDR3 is CASSLAPLGRADMNTEAFF. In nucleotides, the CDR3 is TGTGCCAGCAGCTTGGCCCCGCTAGGCAGGGCTGACATGAACACTGAAGCTTTCTTT.

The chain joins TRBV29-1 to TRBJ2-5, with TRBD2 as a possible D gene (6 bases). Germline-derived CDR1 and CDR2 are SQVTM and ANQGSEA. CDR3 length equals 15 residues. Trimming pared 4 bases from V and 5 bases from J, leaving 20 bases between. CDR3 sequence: CSVVDPGLLNETQYF. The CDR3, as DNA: TGCAGCGTTGTCGACCCGGGACTTCTAAACGAGACCCAGTACTTC.

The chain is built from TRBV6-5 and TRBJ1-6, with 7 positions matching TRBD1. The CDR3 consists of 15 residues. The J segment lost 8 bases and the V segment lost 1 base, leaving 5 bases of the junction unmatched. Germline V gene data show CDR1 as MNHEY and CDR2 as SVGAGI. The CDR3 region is CASSYFDREDSPLHF. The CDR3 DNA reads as TGTGCCAGCAGTTACTTCGACAGGGAGGATTCACCCCTCCACTTT.

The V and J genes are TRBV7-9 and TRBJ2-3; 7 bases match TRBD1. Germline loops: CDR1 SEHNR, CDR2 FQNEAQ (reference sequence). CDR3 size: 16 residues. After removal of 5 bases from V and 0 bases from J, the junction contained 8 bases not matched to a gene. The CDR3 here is CASSHDRETSTDTQYF. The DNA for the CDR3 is TGTGCCAGCAGCCACGACAGGGAGACTAGCACAGATACGCAGTATTTT.

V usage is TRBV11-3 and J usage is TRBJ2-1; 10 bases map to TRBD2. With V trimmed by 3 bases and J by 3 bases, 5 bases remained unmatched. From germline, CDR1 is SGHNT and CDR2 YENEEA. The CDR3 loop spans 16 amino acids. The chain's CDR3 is CASSFGLADDYNEQFF. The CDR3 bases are TGTGCCAGCAGCTTCGGACTAGCGGACGACTACAATGAGCAGTTCTTC.

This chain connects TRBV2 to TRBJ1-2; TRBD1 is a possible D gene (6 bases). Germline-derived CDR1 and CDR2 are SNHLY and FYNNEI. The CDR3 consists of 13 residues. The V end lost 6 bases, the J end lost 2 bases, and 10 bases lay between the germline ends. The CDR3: CASRPDRNYGYTF. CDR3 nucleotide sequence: TGTGCCAGCAGGCCAGACAGGAACTATGGCTACACCTTC.

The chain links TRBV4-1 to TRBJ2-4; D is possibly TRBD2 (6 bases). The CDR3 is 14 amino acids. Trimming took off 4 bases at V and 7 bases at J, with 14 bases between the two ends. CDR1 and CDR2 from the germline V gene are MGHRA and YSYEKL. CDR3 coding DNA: TGCGCCAGCAGCCCGGGACTCCGGAACAACATTCAGTACTTC. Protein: CASSPGLRNNIQYF.

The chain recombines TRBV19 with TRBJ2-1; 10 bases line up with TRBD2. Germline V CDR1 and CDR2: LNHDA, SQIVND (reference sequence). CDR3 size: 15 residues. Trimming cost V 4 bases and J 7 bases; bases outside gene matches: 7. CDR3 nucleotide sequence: TGTGCCAGTAGTAAAGCGGGGGGGCCGGAGAATGAGCAGTTCTTC. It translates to CASSKAGGPENEQFF.

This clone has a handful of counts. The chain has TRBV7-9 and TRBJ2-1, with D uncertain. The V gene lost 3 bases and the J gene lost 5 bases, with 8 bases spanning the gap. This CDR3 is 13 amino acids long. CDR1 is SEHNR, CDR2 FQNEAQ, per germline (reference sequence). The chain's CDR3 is CASSLSGDNEQFF. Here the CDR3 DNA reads TGTGCCAGCAGCTTGTCCGGAGACAATGAGCAGTTCTTC.